The TCR beta chain described here comes from a study of cytomegalovirus exposure and HLA in healthy donors. This clone was seen a single time. The antigen is not known. Study outcomes and limitations: An apparent linkage of common viral pathogens to several of the most significant clusters emerged in a later analysis. Published work reported that the classifier diagnosed cytomegalovirus status with high specificity and sensitivity. Using a false discovery rate of 0.05, a later analysis showed that roughly 16,000 TCR beta sequences were associated with HLA alleles.

Primers: 60 Vbeta forward and 13 Jbeta reverse. The protocol was immunoSEQ multiplex PCR, while the TCRdb copy is restricted to in-frame clones and leaves out a portion. This repertoire shows tens of thousands of clones, around 78% found once; its top ten account for 6.3%. V shed 5 bases and J shed 5 bases, with 18 bases lying between them. The germline V gene has CDR1 SEHNR and CDR2 FQNEAQ (reference sequence). The CDR3 runs to 15 residues. The sequence was collected from a man in his forties or fifties in good health and CMV-seronegative. This chain connects TRBV7-9 to TRBJ2-5, with D possibly matching TRBD2 (5 bases). Sequencing was done on a sample of PBMCs. CDR3 region: CASSRARAQRETQYF. The DNA of the CDR3 is TGTGCCAGCAGCCGAGCGAGGGCCCAAAGGGAGACCCAGTACTTC.